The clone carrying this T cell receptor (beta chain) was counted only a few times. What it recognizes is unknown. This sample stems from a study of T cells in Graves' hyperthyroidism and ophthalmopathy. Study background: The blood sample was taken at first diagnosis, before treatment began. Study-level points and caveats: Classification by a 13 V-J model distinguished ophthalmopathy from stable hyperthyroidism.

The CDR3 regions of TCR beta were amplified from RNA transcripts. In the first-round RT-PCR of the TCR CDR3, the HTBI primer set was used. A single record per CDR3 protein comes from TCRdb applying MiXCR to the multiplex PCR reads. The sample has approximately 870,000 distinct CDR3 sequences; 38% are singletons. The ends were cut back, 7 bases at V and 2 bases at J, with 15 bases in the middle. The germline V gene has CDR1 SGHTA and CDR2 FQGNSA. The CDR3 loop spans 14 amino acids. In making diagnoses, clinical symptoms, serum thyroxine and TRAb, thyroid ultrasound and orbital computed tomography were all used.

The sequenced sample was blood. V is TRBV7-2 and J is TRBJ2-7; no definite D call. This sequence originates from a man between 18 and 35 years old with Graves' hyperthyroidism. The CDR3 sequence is CASTSGPKTYEQYF. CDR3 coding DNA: TGTGCCAGCACCTCAGGACCGAAAACCTACGAGCAGTACTTC.